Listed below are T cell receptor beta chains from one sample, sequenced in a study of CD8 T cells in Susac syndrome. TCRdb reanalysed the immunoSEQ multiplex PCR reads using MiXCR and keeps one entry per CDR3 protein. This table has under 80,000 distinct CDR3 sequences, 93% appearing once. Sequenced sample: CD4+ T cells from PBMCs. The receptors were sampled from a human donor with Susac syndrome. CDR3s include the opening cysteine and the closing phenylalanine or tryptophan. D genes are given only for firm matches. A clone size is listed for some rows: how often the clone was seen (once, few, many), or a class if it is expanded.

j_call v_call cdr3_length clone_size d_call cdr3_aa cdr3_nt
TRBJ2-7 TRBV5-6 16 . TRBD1 CASSSLSGTGSYEQYF TGTGCCAGCAGCAGTCTTTCCGGGACAGGGTCCTACGAGCAGTACTTC
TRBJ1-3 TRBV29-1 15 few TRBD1 CSVWDRGASGNTIYF TGCAGCGTTTGGGACAGGGGCGCCTCTGGAAACACCATATATTTT
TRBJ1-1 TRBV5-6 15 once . CASSFLGGWPTEAFF TGTGCCAGCAGCTTTCTGGGAGGGTGGCCGACTGAAGCTTTCTTT
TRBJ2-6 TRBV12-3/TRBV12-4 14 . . CATGSGVGANVLTF TGTGCCACCGGGTCGGGGGTTGGGGCCAACGTCCTGACTTTC
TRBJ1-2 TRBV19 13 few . CASSDRPEAGYTF TGTGCCAGTTCTGATCGTCCCGAAGCTGGCTACACCTTC
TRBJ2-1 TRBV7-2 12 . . CASSLGKNEQFF TGTGCCAGCAGCTTAGGGAAAAATGAGCAGTTCTTC
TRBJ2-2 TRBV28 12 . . CASSLNHGELFF TGTGCCAGCAGTTTAAACCATGGGGAGCTGTTTTTT
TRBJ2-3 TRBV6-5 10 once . CASGLSTQYF TGTGCCAGCGGACTCTCCACGCAGTATTTT
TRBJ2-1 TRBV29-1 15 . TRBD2 CSVEASLRGNNEQFF TGCAGCGTTGAAGCCTCCTTGCGGGGGAACAATGAGCAGTTCTTC
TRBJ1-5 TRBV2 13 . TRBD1 CASRGQGLEPQHF TGTGCCAGCAGGGGACAGGGGTTAGAGCCCCAGCATTTT
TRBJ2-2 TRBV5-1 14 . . CASSLRTSAGELFF TGCGCCAGCAGCTTGCGGACATCCGCCGGGGAGCTGTTTTTT
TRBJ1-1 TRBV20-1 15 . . CSASRHRKGNTEAFF TGCAGTGCTAGTCGACACCGTAAGGGGAACACTGAAGCTTTCTTT
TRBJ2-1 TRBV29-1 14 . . CSVGRGGPYNEQFF TGCAGCGTGGGAAGGGGGGGGCCATACAATGAGCAGTTCTTC
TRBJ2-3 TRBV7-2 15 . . CASSLSQGTTDTQYF TGTGCCAGCAGCTTAAGTCAGGGTACGACAGATACGCAGTATTTT
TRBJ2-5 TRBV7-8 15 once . CASSLLVASQETQYF TGTGCCAGCAGCTTACTGGTAGCGAGTCAAGAGACCCAGTACTTC
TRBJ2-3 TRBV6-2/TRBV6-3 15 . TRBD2 CATSPSGVTTDTQYF TGTGCCACCAGCCCTAGCGGGGTAACCACAGATACGCAGTATTTT
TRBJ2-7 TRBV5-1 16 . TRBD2 CASSSILAGEGYEQYF TGCGCCAGCAGCTCGATCCTAGCGGGAGAAGGCTACGAGCAGTACTTC
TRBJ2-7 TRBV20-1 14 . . CSARGGGPRLEQYF TGCAGTGCCAGAGGGGGAGGGCCTAGGCTAGAGCAGTACTTC
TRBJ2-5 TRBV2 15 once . CASSGGSGIQETQYF TGTGCCAGCAGTGGAGGGAGCGGAATCCAAGAGACCCAGTACTTC
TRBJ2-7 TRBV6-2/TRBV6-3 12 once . CASSYLGNEQYF TGTGCCAGCAGTTACTTGGGCAACGAGCAGTACTTC
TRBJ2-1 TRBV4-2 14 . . CASSQSGGYNEQFF TGTGCCAGCAGCCAATCCGGGGGCTACAATGAGCAGTTCTTC
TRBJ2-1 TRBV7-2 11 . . CASSLVYEQFF TGTGCCAGCAGCTTGGTTTATGAGCAGTTCTTC
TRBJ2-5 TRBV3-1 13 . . CASSLAVLETQYF TGTGCCAGCAGCTTAGCGGTTCTGGAGACCCAGTACTTC
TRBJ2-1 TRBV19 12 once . CASSSQYNEQFF TGTGCCAGTAGTAGCCAGTACAATGAGCAGTTCTTC
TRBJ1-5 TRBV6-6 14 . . CASSYAGPNQPQHF TGTGCCAGCAGTTACGCAGGGCCCAATCAGCCCCAGCATTTT
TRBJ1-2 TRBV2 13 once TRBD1 CASSRTGTGGYTF TGTGCCAGCAGTAGGACCGGGACAGGTGGCTACACCTTC
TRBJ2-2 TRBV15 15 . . CATSSGGQVTGELFF TGTGCCACCAGCAGCGGGGGGCAGGTCACCGGGGAGCTGTTTTTT
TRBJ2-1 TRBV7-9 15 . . CASRMDSSGYMRQFF TGTGCCAGCAGGATGGACTCCTCCGGTTACATGAGGCAGTTCTTC
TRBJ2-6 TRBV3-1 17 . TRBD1 CASSRGTGGAGANVLTF TGTGCCAGCAGCCGAGGGACAGGGGGCGCTGGGGCCAACGTCCTGACTTTC
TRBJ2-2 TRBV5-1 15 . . CASSRGYESTGELFF TGCGCCAGCAGCCGAGGGTATGAGAGCACCGGGGAGCTGTTTTTT
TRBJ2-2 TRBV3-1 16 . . CASSQVPLANTGELFF TGTGCCAGCAGCCAAGTCCCCCTAGCGAACACCGGGGAGCTGTTTTTT
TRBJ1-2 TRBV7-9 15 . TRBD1 CASSLVGTGNYGYTF TGTGCCAGCAGCTTAGTGGGGACAGGGAACTATGGCTACACCTTC
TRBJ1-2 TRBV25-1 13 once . CASSEWVGYGYTF TGTGCCAGCAGTGAATGGGTCGGCTATGGCTACACCTTC
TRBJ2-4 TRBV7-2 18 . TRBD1 CASSLVPQGARSKNIQYF TGTGCCAGCAGCTTAGTTCCCCAGGGGGCTCGGTCCAAAAACATTCAGTACTTC
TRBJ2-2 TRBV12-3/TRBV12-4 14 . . CASSSGQNTGELFF TGTGCCAGCAGTTCGGGACAGAACACCGGGGAGCTGTTTTTT
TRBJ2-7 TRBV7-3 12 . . CASSSKLGEQYF TGTGCCAGCAGCTCTAAGCTGGGGGAGCAGTACTTC
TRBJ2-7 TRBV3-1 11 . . CASSGSYEQYF TGTGCCAGCAGCGGTTCCTACGAGCAGTACTTC
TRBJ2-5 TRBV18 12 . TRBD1 CASAGQGEAQYF TGTGCCAGCGCCGGACAGGGGGAGGCCCAGTACTTC
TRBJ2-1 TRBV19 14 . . CASIQRHNYNEQFF TGTGCCAGTATTCAAAGACACAACTACAATGAGCAGTTCTTC
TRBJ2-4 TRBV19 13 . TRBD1 CASKTDRGAIQYF TGTGCCAGCAAGACGGACAGGGGCGCCATTCAGTACTTC
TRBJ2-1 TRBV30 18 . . CAWSVYRGARSSYNEQFF TGTGCCTGGAGTGTATATCGGGGGGCCCGAAGCTCCTACAATGAGCAGTTCTTC
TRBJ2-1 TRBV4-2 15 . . CASSQESSGGNEQFF TGTGCCAGCAGCCAAGAGTCTAGTGGGGGGAATGAGCAGTTCTTC
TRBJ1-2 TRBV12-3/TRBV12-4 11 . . CASQTAYGYTF TGTGCCAGCCAAACGGCCTATGGCTACACCTTC
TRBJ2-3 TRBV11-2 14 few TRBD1 CASSYLHRGDTQYF TGTGCCAGCAGCTACCTCCACAGGGGAGATACGCAGTATTTT
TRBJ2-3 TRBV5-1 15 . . CASSLEGGPTDTQYF TGCGCCAGCAGCTTGGAAGGGGGGCCCACAGATACGCAGTATTTT